This TCR beta chain was obtained from a study of STAT5B mutations in CD4+ large granular lymphocyte leukemia. Study-level background: Among healthy donors, a particular HLA allele went with more CDR3 'QG' motifs.

About this clone itself: The antigen is undetermined.

Study results and caveats: Compared with healthy controls (2/35), patient top clones favored TRBV06 (8/27). Data were not HLA-matched across samples.

Using immunoSEQ multiplex PCR, the repertoire was profiled, and TCRdb retains in-frame clones only, with some absent. The table has more than 30,000 clones, approximately 72% seen once. Healthy controls were blood donor buffy coats. Trimming took off 2 bases at V and 0 bases at J, with 7 bases between the two ends. The CDR3 length is 14 residues. Germline V gene lookup returns CDR1 SGHAT and CDR2 FQNNGV. Sequenced material: CD4+ T cells from blood buffy coats. This receptor was taken from a human donor in good health. This rearrangement joins TRBV11-2 to TRBJ1-1; D is unresolved. In nucleotides, the CDR3 is TGTGCCAGCAGCTTACAACTTATGAACACTGAAGCTTTCTTT. Encoded protein: CASSLQLMNTEAFF.